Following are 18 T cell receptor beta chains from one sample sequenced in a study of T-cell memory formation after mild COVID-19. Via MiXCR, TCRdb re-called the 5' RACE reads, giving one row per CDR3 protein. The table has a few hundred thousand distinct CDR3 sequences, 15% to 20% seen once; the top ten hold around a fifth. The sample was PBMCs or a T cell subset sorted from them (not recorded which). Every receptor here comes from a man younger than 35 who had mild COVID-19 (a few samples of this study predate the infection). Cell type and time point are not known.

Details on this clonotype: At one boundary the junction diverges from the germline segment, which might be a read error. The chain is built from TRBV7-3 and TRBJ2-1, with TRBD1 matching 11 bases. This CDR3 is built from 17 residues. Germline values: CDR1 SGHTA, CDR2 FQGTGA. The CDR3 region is CASSPAGRTGGYTEQFF. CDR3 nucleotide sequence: TGTGCCAGCAGCCCCGCCGGCCGGACAGGGGGCTACACTGAGCAGTTCTTC.

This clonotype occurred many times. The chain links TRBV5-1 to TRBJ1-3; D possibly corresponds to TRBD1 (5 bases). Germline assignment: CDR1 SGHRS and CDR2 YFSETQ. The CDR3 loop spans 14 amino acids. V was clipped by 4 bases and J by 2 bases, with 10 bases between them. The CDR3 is CASSVGTAGNTIYF. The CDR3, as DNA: TGCGCCAGCAGCGTCGGGACGGCTGGAAACACCATATATTTT.

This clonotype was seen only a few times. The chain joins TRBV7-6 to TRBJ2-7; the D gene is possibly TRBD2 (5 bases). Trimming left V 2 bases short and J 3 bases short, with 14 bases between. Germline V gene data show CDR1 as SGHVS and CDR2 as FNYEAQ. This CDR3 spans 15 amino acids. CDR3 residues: CASSLMGRGFYEQYF. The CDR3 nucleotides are TGTGCCAGCAGCTTAATGGGGAGAGGATTCTACGAGCAGTACTTC.

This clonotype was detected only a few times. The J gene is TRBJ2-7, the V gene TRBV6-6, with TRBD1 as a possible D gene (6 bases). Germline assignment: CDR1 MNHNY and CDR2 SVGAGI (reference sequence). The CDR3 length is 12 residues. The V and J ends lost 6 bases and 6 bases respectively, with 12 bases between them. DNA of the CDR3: TGTGCCAGCAGCCACGGGACACCCGAGCAGTACGTC. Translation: CASSHGTPEQYV.

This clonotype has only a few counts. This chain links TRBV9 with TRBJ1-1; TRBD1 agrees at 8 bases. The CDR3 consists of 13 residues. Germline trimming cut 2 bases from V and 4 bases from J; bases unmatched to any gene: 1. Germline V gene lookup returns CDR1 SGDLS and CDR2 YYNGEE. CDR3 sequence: CASSVTGGTEAFF. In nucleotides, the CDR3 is TGTGCCAGCAGCGTTACAGGGGGCACTGAAGCTTTCTTT.

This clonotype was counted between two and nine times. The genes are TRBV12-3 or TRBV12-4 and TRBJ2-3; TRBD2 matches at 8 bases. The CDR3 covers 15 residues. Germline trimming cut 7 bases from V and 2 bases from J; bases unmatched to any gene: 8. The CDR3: CASTYSGAPTDTQYF. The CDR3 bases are TGTGCCAGCACCTATAGCGGGGCGCCCACAGATACGCAGTATTTT.

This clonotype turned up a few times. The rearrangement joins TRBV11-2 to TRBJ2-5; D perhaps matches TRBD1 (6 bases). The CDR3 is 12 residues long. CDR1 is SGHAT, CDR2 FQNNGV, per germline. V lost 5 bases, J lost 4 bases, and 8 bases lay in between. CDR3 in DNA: TGTGCCAGCAGCACAGGGTCAGAGACCCAGTACTTC. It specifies CASSTGSETQYF.

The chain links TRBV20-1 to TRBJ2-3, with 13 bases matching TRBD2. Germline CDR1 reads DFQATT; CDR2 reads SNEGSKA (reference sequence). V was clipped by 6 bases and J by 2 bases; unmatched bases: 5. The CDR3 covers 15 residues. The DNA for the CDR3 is TGCAGTGCCCGTACTAGCGGGGGGGCCACAGATACGCAGTATTTT. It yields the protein CSARTSGGATDTQYF.

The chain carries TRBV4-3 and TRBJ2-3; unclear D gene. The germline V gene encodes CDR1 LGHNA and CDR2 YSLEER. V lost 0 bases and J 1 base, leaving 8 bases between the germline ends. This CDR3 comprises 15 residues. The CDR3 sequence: CASSQDWGRTDTQYF. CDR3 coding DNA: TGCGCCAGCAGCCAAGACTGGGGTCGCACAGATACGCAGTATTTT.

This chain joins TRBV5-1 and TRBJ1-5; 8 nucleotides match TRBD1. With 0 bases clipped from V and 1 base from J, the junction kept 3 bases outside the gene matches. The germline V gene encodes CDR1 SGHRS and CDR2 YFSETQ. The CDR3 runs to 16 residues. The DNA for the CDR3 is TGCGCCAGCAGCTTGGGGGGACAGGCGAGCAATCAGCCCCAGCATTTT. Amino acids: CASSLGGQASNQPQHF.

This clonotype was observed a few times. Here the CDR3 DNA reads TGTGCCAGCTCCGGGACTCTGAACACCGGGGAGCTGTTTTTT. It is translated as CASSGTLNTGELFF. The chain links TRBV2 to TRBJ2-2; weak D call: TRBD2 (6 bases). This CDR3 is 14 amino acids long. Germline V gene lookup returns CDR1 SNHLY and CDR2 FYNNEI. V was pared by 8 bases and J by 1 base, with 11 bases between.

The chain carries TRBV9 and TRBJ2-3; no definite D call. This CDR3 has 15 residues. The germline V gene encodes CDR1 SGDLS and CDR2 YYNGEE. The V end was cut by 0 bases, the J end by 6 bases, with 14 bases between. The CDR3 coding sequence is TGTGCCAGCAGCGTAGAAGTGACGCCAACGGATACGCAGTATTTT. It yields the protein CASSVEVTPTDTQYF.

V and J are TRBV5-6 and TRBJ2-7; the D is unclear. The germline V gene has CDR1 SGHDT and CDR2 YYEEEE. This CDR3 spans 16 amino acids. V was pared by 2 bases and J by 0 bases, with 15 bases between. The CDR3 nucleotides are TGTGCCAGCAGCTTAATCCCGACTGCCTACTCCTACGAGCAGTACTTC. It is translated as CASSLIPTAYSYEQYF. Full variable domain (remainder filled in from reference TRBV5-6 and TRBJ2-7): DAGVTQSPTHLIKTRGQQVTLRCSPKSGHDTVSWYQQALGQGPQFIFQYYEEEERQRGNFPDRFSGHQFPNYSSELNVNALLLGDSALYLCASSLIPTAYSYEQYFGPGTRLTVT.

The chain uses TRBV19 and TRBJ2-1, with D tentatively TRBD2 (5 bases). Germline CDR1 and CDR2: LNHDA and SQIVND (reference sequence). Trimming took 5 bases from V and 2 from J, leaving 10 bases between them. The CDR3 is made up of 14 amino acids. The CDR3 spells CASSGRPAYNEQFF. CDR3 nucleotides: TGTGCCAGTAGTGGGAGACCAGCCTACAATGAGCAGTTCTTC.

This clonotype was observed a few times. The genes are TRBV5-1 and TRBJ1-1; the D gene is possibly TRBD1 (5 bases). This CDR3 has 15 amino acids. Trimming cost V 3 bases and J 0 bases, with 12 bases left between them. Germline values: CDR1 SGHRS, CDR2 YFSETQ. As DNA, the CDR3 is TGCGCCAGCAGCTCACAGGTGACGGTGAACACTGAAGCTTTCTTT. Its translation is CASSSQVTVNTEAFF.

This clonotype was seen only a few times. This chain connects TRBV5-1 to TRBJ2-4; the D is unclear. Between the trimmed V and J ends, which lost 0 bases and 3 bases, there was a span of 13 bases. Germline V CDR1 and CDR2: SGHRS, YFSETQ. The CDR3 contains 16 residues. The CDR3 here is CASSLGWATDKNIQYF. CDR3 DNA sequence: TGCGCCAGCAGCTTGGGATGGGCAACGGACAAAAACATTCAGTACTTC.

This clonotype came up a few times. The CDR3 reads CASSGQRRDTQYF. CDR3 in DNA: TGTGCCAGCAGCGGACAGAGACGGGATACGCAGTATTTT. This chain connects TRBV7-3 to TRBJ2-3; D possibly corresponds to TRBD1 (6 bases). The germline CDR1 and CDR2 sequences are SGHTA and FQGTGA. This CDR3 comprises 13 residues. Trimming took 5 bases from V and 6 from J, leaving 12 bases between them.

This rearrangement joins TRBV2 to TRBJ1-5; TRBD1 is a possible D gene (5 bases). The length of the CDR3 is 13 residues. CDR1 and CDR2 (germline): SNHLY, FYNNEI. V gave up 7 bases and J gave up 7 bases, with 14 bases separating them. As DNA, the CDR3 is TGTGCCAGCACGCCGTCAGGGAACCAGCCCCAGCATTTT. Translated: CASTPSGNQPQHF. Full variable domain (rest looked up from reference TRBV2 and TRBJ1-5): EPEVTQTPSHQVTQMGQEVILRCVPISNHLYFYWYRQILGQKVEFLVSFYNNEISEKSEIFDDQFSVERPDGSNFTLKIRSTKLEDSAMYFCASTPSGNQPQHFGDGTRLSIL.